The 27 T cell receptor beta chains given below trace back to one sample, sequenced in a study of blood T cell repertoires in COVID-19. Method: immunoSEQ multiplex PCR; TCRdb's copy keeps in-frame clones and lacks some. The repertoire consists of just over 90,000 clones, with about 80% occurring once and the leading ten covering 16%. The sequenced sample consisted of peripheral blood. These receptors were collected from a human donor in a cohort sampled during active COVID-19.

This chain joins TRBV5-5 and TRBJ2-1, with TRBD1 as a possible D gene (5 bases). The CDR3 covers 17 residues. CDR1 and CDR2 from the germline V gene are SGHKS and YYEKEE (reference sequence). The V gene lost 1 base and the J gene lost 2 bases, with 16 bases spanning the gap. The CDR3 reads CASSLRQLLIAYNEQFF. In DNA, the CDR3 is TGTGCCAGCAGCTTGAGACAGCTCTTAATCGCCTACAATGAGCAGTTCTTC.

The chain is built from TRBV12-2 and TRBJ1-2; the D segment call TRBD1 is taken from the table without a DNA check. TRBV12-2 is labeled a pseudogene. The CDR3 is made up of 14 amino acids. CDR3 loop: CASRLVPGNYGYTF. The CDR3 region has the DNA TGTGCAAGTCGCTTAGTCCCAGGAAACTATGGCTACACCTTC.

DNA for the CDR3: TGTGCCAGCAGATTCCGGGGGGGGGTAGCCGAGCAGTACTTC. As protein: CASRFRGGVAEQYF. The gene calls are TRBV6-6 and TRBJ2-7; 8 bases are a match to TRBD2. The CDR3 contains 14 residues. Germline V gene sequence: CDR1 MNHNY, CDR2 SVGAGI (reference sequence). The trim removed 6 bases at V and 6 bases at J, leaving 10 bases unmatched.

The chain uses TRBV15 and TRBJ2-7; a weak D match, TRBD1 (6 bases). Trimming shortened V by 7 bases and J by 5 bases, and 15 bases separated the two germline ends. Germline CDR1 is LNHNV and CDR2 is YYDKDF (reference sequence). There are 13 residues in the CDR3. The CDR3, as DNA: TGTGCCACCACCACCTCGGACAGTAACGAGCAGTACTTC. It is translated as CATTTSDSNEQYF.

On this clone: The same CDR3 arises from other DNA sequences in this sample as well. The chain links TRBV24-1 to TRBJ2-3; no definite D call. Germline V gives CDR1 KGHDR, CDR2 SFDVKD. The CDR3 is 12 residues long. Trimming pared 7 bases from V and 0 bases from J, leaving 4 bases between. CDR3 protein: CATSGSTDTQYF. CDR3 coding DNA: TGTGCCACCAGCGGGAGCACAGATACGCAGTATTTT.

V and J are TRBV10-3 and TRBJ2-5, with 12 bases identical to TRBD1. The ends lost 6 bases at V and 7 bases at J; junction bases unmatched: 6. The V gene's germline CDR1 is ENHRY and CDR2 SYGVKD. The CDR3 runs to 14 residues. The CDR3 DNA follows: TGTGCCATCAGCCCGGGACAGGGGGCCGGGACCCAGTACTTC. Amino acids: CAISPGQGAGTQYF.

V is TRBV18 and J is TRBJ2-7; tentatively, D is TRBD1 (5 bases). CDR1 KGHSH and CDR2 LQKENI come from the germline V gene. Trimming took off 3 bases at V and 4 bases at J, with 13 bases between the two ends. The CDR3 runs to 14 residues. The CDR3 DNA sequence: TGTGCCAGCTCACCCGAGTCAAGGGGTTACGAGCAGTACTTC. Translated: CASSPESRGYEQYF.

This chain joins TRBV6-9 and TRBJ1-3, with 10 bases that match TRBD1. The CDR3 runs to 19 residues. The germline V gene has CDR1 MNHGY and CDR2 SVAAGI. Germline trimming cut 3 bases from V and 0 bases from J; bases unmatched to any gene: 11. The CDR3 DNA reads TGTGCCAGCAGTTACCGACAGGGGGCGTATGGCCTCTCTGGAAACACCATATATTTT. As protein: CASSYRQGAYGLSGNTIYF.

This chain uses TRBV5-1 with TRBJ2-1, with 8 bases that match TRBD1. Germline CDR1 and CDR2: SGHRS and YFSETQ. With V trimmed by 4 bases and J by 6 bases, 9 bases remained unmatched. The CDR3 has 15 residues. The CDR3 is CASSPGGSSGNEQFF. The CDR3 coding sequence is TGCGCCAGCAGCCCAGGGGGCAGTTCGGGCAATGAGCAGTTCTTC.

This chain links TRBV14 with TRBJ1-1; 7 bases are shared with TRBD1. This CDR3 contains 15 residues. Germline values: CDR1 SGHDN, CDR2 FVKESK. V shed 2 bases, J shed 3 bases, and the junction held 6 bases outside the gene matches. CDR3 region: CASSQTRTGYTEAFF. The CDR3 DNA sequence: TGTGCCAGCAGCCAAACGAGGACAGGATACACTGAAGCTTTCTTT.

The V gene is TRBV5-5, the J gene TRBJ2-3, with no clear D. With 4 bases removed from V and 6 bases from J, the gap between germline ends came to 6 bases. CDR3 length: 11 amino acids. Germline V gene data show CDR1 as SGHKS and CDR2 as YYEKEE (reference sequence). The CDR3: CASSPADTQYF. The CDR3 nucleotides read TGTGCCAGCAGCCCCGCGGATACGCAGTATTTT.

Only a few counts were recorded for this clone. The chain employs TRBV2 and TRBJ2-7, with 7 bases identical to TRBD1. The CDR3 totals 15 residues. The V gene end was trimmed by 2 bases and the J gene end by 3 bases; junction bases not matched to a gene: 7. Germline V gene lookup returns CDR1 SNHLY and CDR2 FYNNEI. CDR3 in DNA: TGTGCCAGCAGTGAATCACAGGGGATTTACTACGAGCAGTACTTC. Translating it yields CASSESQGIYYEQYF.

V is TRBV4-1 and J is TRBJ1-2, with 7 bases aligning to TRBD1. The CDR3 is 15 amino acids. V shed 2 bases and J 5 bases; nucleotides not matched to a gene: 8. Germline V gene sequence: CDR1 MGHRA, CDR2 YSYEKL. The CDR3 protein is CASSQNPGGRYGYTF. The CDR3 coding sequence is TGCGCCAGCAGCCAAAATCCAGGGGGAAGGTATGGCTACACCTTC.

This chain connects TRBV6-5 to TRBJ2-1; 7 nucleotides match TRBD2. CDR1 is MNHEY, CDR2 SVGAGI, per germline. There are 15 residues in the CDR3. With 6 bases clipped from V and 3 bases from J, the junction kept 8 bases outside the gene matches. The CDR3 DNA reads TGTGCCAGCAGCCCAACTAGCGTAGGCTACAATGAGCAGTTCTTC. This encodes CASSPTSVGYNEQFF.

The chain employs TRBV2 and TRBJ2-5, with TRBD1 as a possible D gene (7 bases). This CDR3 is built from 14 residues. The germline gives CDR1 SNHLY, CDR2 FYNNEI. Trimming left V 8 bases short and J 5 bases short, with 18 bases between. The CDR3 DNA is TGTGCCAGCGTCGGGGCCAGGGGGGAGGAGACCCAGTACTTC. Amino acid sequence: CASVGARGEETQYF.

This clone was observed many times. V usage is TRBV5-6 and J usage is TRBJ1-2; maybe TRBD1 (6 bases). CDR1 is SGHDT and CDR2 is YYEEEE in the germline V gene. Trimming left V 0 bases short and J 5 bases short, with 20 bases between. The CDR3 is made up of 17 amino acids. The CDR3 DNA follows: TGTGCCAGCAGCTTGGCCTTTAAAGGGGGTTTTTGGTATGGCTACACCTTC. This gives the protein CASSLAFKGGFWYGYTF. Full variable domain (rest looked up from reference TRBV5-6 and TRBJ1-2): DAGVTQSPTHLIKTRGQQVTLRCSPKSGHDTVSWYQQALGQGPQFIFQYYEEEERQRGNFPDRFSGHQFPNYSSELNVNALLLGDSALYLCASSLAFKGGFWYGYTFGSGTRLTVV.

The V and J genes are TRBV28 and TRBJ1-5; 7 nucleotides agree with TRBD1. Trimming removed 7 bases from V and 2 bases from J; junction bases left unmatched: 8. This CDR3 is built from 15 residues. The germline gives CDR1 MDHEN, CDR2 SYDVKM. CDR3 sequence: CASNPTGKGNQPQHF. The CDR3 nucleotides are TGTGCCAGCAACCCGACAGGGAAAGGCAATCAGCCCCAGCATTTT.

The chain joins TRBV11-2 to TRBJ2-5; TRBD2 matches at 12 bases. Losses at the gene ends were 3 bases for V and 7 bases for J; bases not matched to a gene: 3. CDR1 SGHAT and CDR2 FQNNGV come from the germline V gene. CDR3 length: 14 amino acids. CDR3 amino acids: CASSFTSGGPTQYF. CDR3 DNA: TGTGCCAGCAGCTTCACTAGCGGGGGGCCGACCCAGTACTTC.

The chain has TRBV21-1 and TRBJ1-6. TRBV21-1 is classified as a pseudogene. The CDR3 covers 16 residues. CDR3 nucleotides: TGTGCCAGCAGCAAAAGGTCCGGGGGGAGGGGATCACCCCTCCACTTT. Translation gives CASSKRSGGRGSPLHF.

The sample holds a few counts of this clone. The V call is TRBV7-2, the J call TRBJ2-1; TRBD2 matches at 14 bases. The J segment lost 2 bases and the V segment lost 5 bases, leaving 8 bases of the junction unmatched. Germline-derived CDR1 and CDR2 are SGHTA and FQGNSA. The CDR3 is 18 amino acids. The CDR3 DNA sequence: TGTGCCAGCAGCGCGGGACTAGCGGGGGCTTCCGCCTACAATGAGCAGTTCTTC. Protein: CASSAGLAGASAYNEQFF. Drawing the rest from reference TRBV7-2 and TRBJ2-1, the complete variable domain is GAGVSQSPSNKVTEKGKDVELRCDPISGHTALYWYRQSLGQGLEFLIYFQGNSAPDKSGLPSDRFSAERTGGSVSTLTIQRTQQEDSAVYLCASSAGLAGASAYNEQFFGPGTRLTVL.

The table lists this clone with a count of one. The chain uses TRBV10-2 and TRBJ2-2; possibly TRBD1 for D (5 bases). The CDR3 has 14 residues. Looked up from germline, CDR1 is WSHSY and CDR2 is SAAADI. V was shortened by 6 bases and J by 0 bases, with 8 bases between the two germline ends. The CDR3 reads CASREQANTGELFF. The CDR3 DNA sequence: TGCGCCAGCAGGGAACAGGCGAACACCGGGGAGCTGTTTTTT.

In DNA, the CDR3 is TGTGCCAGCAGCCAAGATTACGGGGGGTCTCGAAATGAGCAGTTCTTC. Translated: CASSQDYGGSRNEQFF. The rearrangement joins TRBV4-2 to TRBJ2-1; 7 positions agree with TRBD2. CDR1 is LGHNA and CDR2 is YNFKEQ in the germline V gene. The V segment lost 0 bases and the J segment 7 bases; nucleotides outside the gene matches: 9. The CDR3 covers 16 residues.

V and J are TRBV18 and TRBJ2-2, with D tentatively TRBD2 (5 bases). V lost 5 bases to trimming and J lost 6 bases, with 10 bases between them. The CDR3 length is 13 residues. Germline V gives CDR1 KGHSH, CDR2 LQKENI. The CDR3 DNA reads as TGTGCCAGCTCAACAAAACTAGCCGGGGAGCTGTTTTTT. Its translation: CASSTKLAGELFF.

The V and J genes are TRBV28 and TRBJ1-6; D remains ambiguous. Germline CDR1 MDHEN, CDR2 SYDVKM. Deletions cut 4 bases from V and 8 bases from J, with 12 bases between. CDR3 size: 14 residues. In DNA form, the CDR3 reads TGTGCCAGCAGTTCCAACCTAGCCTATTCACCCCTCCACTTT. Protein: CASSSNLAYSPLHF.

The gene calls are TRBV18 and TRBJ2-3, with D possibly matching TRBD1 (6 bases). V lost 4 bases, J lost 6 bases, and 8 bases lay in between. The CDR3 loop spans 12 amino acids. Germline V lookup: CDR1 KGHSH, CDR2 LQKENI. The CDR3 is CASSQQGDTQYF. The CDR3 DNA follows: TGTGCCAGCTCACAGCAGGGGGATACGCAGTATTTT.

J is TRBJ1-2 and V is TRBV6-5, with D possibly TRBD1 on 6 matching bases. Germline V lookup: CDR1 MNHEY, CDR2 SVGAGI. The CDR3 has 13 residues. V was clipped by 6 bases and J by 4 bases, with 12 bases between them. The CDR3 DNA reads as TGTGCCAGCAGGCCCGGGACAAGCTATGGCTACACCTTC. Protein sequence: CASRPGTSYGYTF.

The rearrangement uses TRBV5-5 and TRBJ2-7; no reliable D call. The CDR3 length is 15 residues. V dropped 5 bases and J dropped 2 bases, with 17 bases sitting between them. The V gene's germline CDR1 is SGHKS and CDR2 YYEKEE (reference sequence). CDR3 sequence: CASSPAVRTAYEQYF. CDR3 DNA: TGTGCCAGCAGTCCGGCGGTACGTACCGCCTACGAGCAGTACTTC.